The 25 T cell receptor beta chains in this list originate from one sample, sequenced in a study of control samples from healthy donors and cancer patients. Libraries were prepared by immunoSEQ multiplex PCR; TCRdb keeps only in-frame clonotypes and omits some of them. The sample lists 95,000 to 130,000 clones, 80% to 90% occurring once. The specimen sequenced was PBMCs. Source of these receptors: a woman aged 45-65 years with colorectal cancer.

The rearrangement links TRBV3-1 (or the pseudogene TRBV3-2) to TRBJ1-1, with unresolved D. The CDR3 extends over 14 amino acids. The V gene lost 3 bases and the J gene lost 1 base, with 9 bases spanning the gap. Germline V gene lookup returns CDR1 LGHDT and CDR2 YNNKEL (reference sequence). This chain's CDR3 is CASSHSTGNTEAFF. The CDR3 DNA reads TGTGCCAGCAGCCATTCGACGGGGAACACTGAAGCTTTCTTT.

This chain uses TRBV19 with TRBJ2-4; the D gene could be TRBD1 or TRBD2 (6 bases each). This CDR3 comprises 16 residues. Trimming left V 4 bases short and J 7 bases short, with 20 bases between. The germline CDR1 and CDR2 sequences are LNHDA and SQIVND (reference sequence). CDR3 protein: CASSTSTGTRGNIQYF. The CDR3 nucleotides read TGTGCCAGTAGTACCTCGACAGGTACCCGGGGGAACATTCAGTACTTC.

The chain uses TRBV10-3 and TRBJ1-5, with a tentative D call TRBD1 (5 bases). The CDR3 length is 14 residues. Per germline, CDR1 ENHRY and CDR2 SYGVKD. V was pared by 6 bases and J by 2 bases, with 11 bases between. CDR3 nucleotide sequence: TGTGCCATCAGCCGGGACTTGGGCAATCAGCCCCAGCATTTT. Translation: CAISRDLGNQPQHF.

The chain couples TRBV18 to TRBJ1-5, with 8 bases that match TRBD1. With V trimmed by 8 bases and J by 0 bases, 6 bases remained unmatched. CDR3 length equals 15 residues. The germline gives CDR1 KGHSH, CDR2 LQKENI. The DNA of the CDR3 is TGTGCCAGCCAGGGGGCCCCGGGTAGCAATCAGCCCCAGCATTTT. Its translation is CASQGAPGSNQPQHF.

The CDR3 coding sequence is TGTGCCAGCAGGAATCGGGGGGAGCAGTTCTTC. Encoded protein: CASRNRGEQFF. The chain combines TRBV5-8 with TRBJ2-1, with D possibly being TRBD2 (6 bases). The CDR3 covers 11 residues. Germline V gene sequence: CDR1 SGHTS, CDR2 YDEGEE. Deletions cut 5 bases from V and 10 bases from J, with 10 bases between.

Written as DNA, the CDR3 is TGTGCCAGCATAACTAATATCGGGACTTCCGTGCAGTACTTC. Its translation is CASITNIGTSVQYF. This chain uses TRBV6-5 with TRBJ2-7, with D possibly TRBD2 on 6 matching bases. CDR3 length: 14 amino acids. Germline V gene sequence: CDR1 MNHEY, CDR2 SVGAGI. V lost 7 bases to trimming and J lost 9 bases, with 22 bases between them.

The chain uses TRBV11-3 and TRBJ2-1; 9 bases align to TRBD1. J gave up 0 bases and V 3 bases, and 15 bases lay outside the gene matches. Germline-derived CDR1 and CDR2 are SGHNT and YENEEA. The CDR3 runs to 20 residues. The CDR3 region is CASSFSGQGSQHISYNEQFF. CDR3 nucleotides: TGTGCCAGCAGCTTCTCCGGACAGGGGTCCCAGCATATCTCCTACAATGAGCAGTTCTTC.

V and J are TRBV2 and TRBJ2-3; TRBD2 might be the D (6 bases). Germline lookup yields CDR1 SNHLY and CDR2 FYNNEI. V was cut by 9 bases and J by 5 bases, with 15 bases left in between. The CDR3 runs to 13 residues. The CDR3 region has the DNA TGTGCCAGTTCCTTTAGGAGGGAAGATACGCAGTATTTT. As protein: CASSFRREDTQYF.

The genes are TRBV19 and TRBJ2-2; 12 nucleotides line up with TRBD1. The CDR3 has 15 amino acids. The V gene's germline CDR1 is LNHDA and CDR2 SQIVND (reference sequence). Losses at the gene ends were 10 bases for V and 3 bases for J; bases not matched to a gene: 6. DNA of the CDR3: TGTGCCACCGGGACAGGGGGCTTTTACACCGGGGAGCTGTTTTTT. Amino acids: CATGTGGFYTGELFF.

The gene calls are TRBV19 and TRBJ2-5; TRBD1 or TRBD2 may be the D gene (5 bases each). V was trimmed by 5 bases and J by 0 bases, leaving 16 bases between them. Germline CDR1 reads LNHDA; CDR2 reads SQIVND (reference sequence). The CDR3 length is 16 residues. The CDR3 region is CASSGTTAWYQETQYF. The CDR3 DNA is TGTGCCAGTAGTGGGACGACAGCTTGGTACCAAGAGACCCAGTACTTC.

The chain links TRBV6-1 to TRBJ1-1; TRBD1 matches 7 bases. Germline-derived CDR1 and CDR2 are MNHNS and SASEGT. With V trimmed by 3 bases and J by 4 bases, 5 bases remained unmatched. The CDR3 runs to 14 residues. The CDR3 region is CASSEYRGGTEAFF. The CDR3 coding sequence is TGTGCCAGCAGTGAGTACAGGGGCGGCACTGAAGCTTTCTTT.

The rearrangement links TRBV30 to TRBJ1-4, with 7 bases lining up with TRBD1. The germline V gene encodes CDR1 GTSNPN and CDR2 SVGIG (reference sequence). This CDR3 spans 14 amino acids. With V trimmed by 5 bases and J by 3 bases, 6 bases remained unmatched. CDR3 coding DNA: TGTGCCTGGGCCATGGGGACAGCTAATGAAAAACTGTTTTTT. Translated: CAWAMGTANEKLFF.

CDR3 region: CASSLGDQRSGELFF. The CDR3 bases are TGTGCCAGCAGCTTGGGGGACCAGAGATCCGGGGAGCTGTTTTTT. The chain uses TRBV5-6 and TRBJ2-2; D tentatively reads TRBD1 or TRBD2 (5 bases each). Germline V gives CDR1 SGHDT, CDR2 YYEEEE. V was clipped by 0 bases and J by 6 bases, with 12 bases between them. The CDR3 extends over 15 amino acids.

The chain employs TRBV7-6 and TRBJ2-7; 10 positions agree with TRBD2. The junction had 13 bases not matched to a gene; V was cut back by 4 bases and J by 7 bases. The germline gives CDR1 SGHVS, CDR2 FNYEAQ. The CDR3 runs 16 residues. In DNA, the CDR3 is TGTGCCAGCAGCTCCGAGGTTAGCGGGGGGCCTCGGGAGCAGTACTTC. Protein: CASSSEVSGGPREQYF. The full variable domain, with the rest looked up from reference TRBV7-6 and TRBJ2-7, is GAGVSQSPRYKVTKRGQDVALRCDPISGHVSLYWYRQALGQGPEFLTYFNYEAQQDKSGLPNDRFSAERPEGSISTLTIQRTEQRDSAMYRCASSSEVSGGPREQYFGPGTRLTVT.

The chain has TRBV19 and TRBJ2-5, with D perhaps TRBD1 or TRBD2 (5 bases each). Trimming shortened V by 2 bases and J by 2 bases, and 12 bases separated the two germline ends. This CDR3 spans 15 amino acids. CDR1 is LNHDA and CDR2 is SQIVND in the germline V gene (reference sequence). CDR3 region: CASSISQRGQETQYF. CDR3 DNA sequence: TGTGCCAGTAGTATAAGCCAGAGGGGACAAGAGACCCAGTACTTC.

This chain joins TRBV7-3 and TRBJ2-1; D unresolved. V lost 5 bases to trimming and J lost 4 bases, with 12 bases between them. The V gene's germline CDR1 is SGHTA and CDR2 FQGTGA. The CDR3 contains 14 residues. CDR3 region: CASSPQLGYNEQFF. CDR3 DNA: TGTGCCAGCAGCCCTCAACTTGGGTACAATGAGCAGTTCTTC.

This chain links TRBV6-6 with TRBJ1-2; a possible D gene is TRBD1 (6 bases). Germline CDR1 and CDR2: MNHNY and SVGAGI (reference sequence). Trimming removed 6 bases from V and 7 bases from J, with 18 bases in between. The CDR3 has 14 amino acids. The CDR3 nucleotides read TGTGCCAGCAGCGGGGCCGGGGCAGGGGTTGGCTACACCTTC. It translates to CASSGAGAGVGYTF.

J is TRBJ2-7 and V is TRBV19; 9 bases align to TRBD2. V lost 2 bases and J lost 4; bases outside the gene matches: 9. CDR1 LNHDA and CDR2 SQIVND come from the germline V gene (reference sequence). The CDR3 is made up of 16 amino acids. The CDR3 nucleotides read TGTGCCAGTAGTATAACCCACGCGACTAGCGGTTACGAGCAGTACTTC. As protein: CASSITHATSGYEQYF.

J is TRBJ2-7 and V is TRBV27; TRBD1 matches at 9 bases. Losses at the gene ends were 3 bases for V and 4 bases for J; bases not matched to a gene: 7. Germline-derived CDR1 and CDR2 are MNHEY and SMNVEV (reference sequence). The CDR3 totals 15 residues. The CDR3 DNA follows: TGTGCCAGCAGTTTCGTAGGGACAGGGTTTTACGAGCAGTACTTC. Protein sequence: CASSFVGTGFYEQYF.

This sequence joins TRBV5-4 and TRBJ2-3, with 7 positions matching TRBD2. CDR1 SGHNT and CDR2 YYREEE come from the germline V gene (reference sequence). This CDR3 is 15 amino acids long. V trimming: 2 bases; J trimming: 1 base; junction bases outside the gene matches: 4. The chain's CDR3 is CASSLAGWGTDTQYF. The CDR3 DNA reads TGTGCCAGCAGCTTAGCGGGGTGGGGCACAGATACGCAGTATTTT.

The chain links TRBV30 to TRBJ2-7, with D possibly being TRBD1 (5 bases). Germline V gene data show CDR1 as GTSNPN and CDR2 as SVGIG (reference sequence). V was trimmed by 3 bases and J by 0 bases, leaving 9 bases between them. This CDR3 region has 13 residues. CDR3 in DNA: TGTGCCTGGAGAGGCAGGGACTCCTACGAGCAGTACTTC. Encoded protein: CAWRGRDSYEQYF.

Regarding this clone: At one boundary the junction diverges from the germline segment, which might be a read error. The rearrangement uses TRBV19 and TRBJ2-1; 10 positions match TRBD2. In germline, CDR1 is LNHDA, CDR2 SQIVND (reference sequence). The CDR3 spans 17 residues. DNA for the CDR3: TGTGCCAGTAGTAAGACAGACTTAGCGGGAGGACTAAATGGGCAGTTCTTC. Translating it yields CASSKTDLAGGLNGQFF.

The chain has TRBV3-1 (or the pseudogene TRBV3-2) and TRBJ1-1, with D tentatively TRBD1 (6 bases). The CDR3 extends over 13 amino acids. Trimming left V 4 bases short and J 6 bases short, with 12 bases between. The germline V gene encodes CDR1 LGHDT and CDR2 YNNKEL (reference sequence). CDR3 DNA: TGTGCCAGCAGCCTTAGGGGGGACCCTGAAGCTTTCTTT. It encodes CASSLRGDPEAFF.

The genes are TRBV6-5 and TRBJ1-2; TRBD1 is a possible D gene (5 bases). Per germline, CDR1 MNHEY and CDR2 SVGAGI. The CDR3 is 14 amino acids. Trimming cost V 7 bases and J 3 bases, with 15 bases left between them. The DNA for the CDR3 is TGTGCCAGCATTCGGTACACGGGGGACTATGGCTACACCTTC. Its protein is CASIRYTGDYGYTF.

This chain links TRBV18 with TRBJ2-2; perhaps D is TRBD1 or TRBD2 (5 bases each). The V end lost 1 base, the J end lost 6 bases, and 15 bases lay between the germline ends. The CDR3 runs to 16 residues. Germline V gives CDR1 KGHSH, CDR2 LQKENI. The CDR3 region is CASSPQGTGSSGELFF. The CDR3 region has the DNA TGTGCCAGCTCACCACAAGGGACCGGCAGCTCCGGGGAGCTGTTTTTT.